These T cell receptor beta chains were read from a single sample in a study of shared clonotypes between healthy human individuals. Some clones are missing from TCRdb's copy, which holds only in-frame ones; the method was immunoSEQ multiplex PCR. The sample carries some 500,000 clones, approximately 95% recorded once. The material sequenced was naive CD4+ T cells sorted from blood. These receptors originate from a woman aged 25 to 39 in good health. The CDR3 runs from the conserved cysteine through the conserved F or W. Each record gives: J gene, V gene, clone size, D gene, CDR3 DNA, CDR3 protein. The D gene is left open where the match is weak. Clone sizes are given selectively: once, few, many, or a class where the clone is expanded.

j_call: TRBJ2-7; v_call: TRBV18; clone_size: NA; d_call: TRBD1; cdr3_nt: TGTGCCAGCTCACCGGGACAGCCCCAATCCTACGAGCAGTACTTC; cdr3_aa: CASSPGQPQSYEQYF
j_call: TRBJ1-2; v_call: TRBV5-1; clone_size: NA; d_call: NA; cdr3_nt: TGCGCCAGCAGCTTGGGCAGCGAGAAATCAGGACCCGGGGTATCGGTCTATGGCTACACCTTC; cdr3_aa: CASSLGSEKSGPGVSVYGYTF
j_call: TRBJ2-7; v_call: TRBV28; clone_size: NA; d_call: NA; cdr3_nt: TGTGCCAGCAGTTTCCAACAGAACTACGAGCAGTACTTC; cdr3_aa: CASSFQQNYEQYF
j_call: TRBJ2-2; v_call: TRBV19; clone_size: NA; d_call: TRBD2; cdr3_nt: TGTGCCAGTAGTATAAGGGCTAGCGGGATCAAAGCCGCCGGGGAGCTGTTTTTT; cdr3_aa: CASSIRASGIKAAGELFF
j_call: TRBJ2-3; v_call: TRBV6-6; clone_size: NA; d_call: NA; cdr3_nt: TGTGCCAGCAGTTACGGGCGGGACGCAGATACGCAGTATTTT; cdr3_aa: CASSYGRDADTQYF
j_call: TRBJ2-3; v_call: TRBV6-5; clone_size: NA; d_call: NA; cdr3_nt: TGTGCCAGCAGTTACGACCCCACAGATACGCAGTATTTT; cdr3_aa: CASSYDPTDTQYF
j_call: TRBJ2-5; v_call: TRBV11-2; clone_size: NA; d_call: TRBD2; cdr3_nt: TGTGCCAGCAGCTTAGAATCGGCGGGAGGTTGGGAGACCCAGTACTTC; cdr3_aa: CASSLESAGGWETQYF
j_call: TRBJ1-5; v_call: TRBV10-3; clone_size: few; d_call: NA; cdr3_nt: TGTGCCATCAGCGGACAGAATCAGCCCCAGCATTTT; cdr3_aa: CAISGQNQPQHF
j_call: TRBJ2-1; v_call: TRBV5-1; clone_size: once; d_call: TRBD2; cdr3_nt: TGCGCCAGCAGCTTGGTAGCGGGAGTAGGGAATGAGCAGTTCTTC; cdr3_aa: CASSLVAGVGNEQFF
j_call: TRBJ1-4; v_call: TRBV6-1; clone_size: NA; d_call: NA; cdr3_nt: TGTGCCAGCAGTGAAGGGACAGAGGGAGAAAAACTGTTTTTT; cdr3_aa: CASSEGTEGEKLFF
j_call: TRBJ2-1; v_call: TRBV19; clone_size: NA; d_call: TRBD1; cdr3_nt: TGTGCCAGTAGACATGACCAGGGGACAGGGGGGTACAATGAGCAGTTCTTC; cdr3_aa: CASRHDQGTGGYNEQFF
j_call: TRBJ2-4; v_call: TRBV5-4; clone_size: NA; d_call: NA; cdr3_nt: TGTGCCAGCAGTAAAAACAGGGAAGGGGACAAAAACATTCAGTACTTC; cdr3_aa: CASSKNREGDKNIQYF
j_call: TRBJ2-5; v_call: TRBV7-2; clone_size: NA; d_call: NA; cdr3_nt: TGTGCCAGCAGCTTAGCGTTCGGCTCGGAGAAGACCCAGTACTTC; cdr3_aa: CASSLAFGSEKTQYF
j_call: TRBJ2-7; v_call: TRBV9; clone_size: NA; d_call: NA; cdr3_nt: TGTGCCAGCAGCGTAGGGGACGATCTAAACTTC; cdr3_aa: CASSVGDDLNF
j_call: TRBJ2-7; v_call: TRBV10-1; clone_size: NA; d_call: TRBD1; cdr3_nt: TGCGCCAGCAGTGTGTTCCGGGACAGGGAGCTCTCCTACGAGCAGTACTTC; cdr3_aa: CASSVFRDRELSYEQYF
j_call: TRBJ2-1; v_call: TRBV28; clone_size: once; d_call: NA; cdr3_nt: TGTGCCAGCAGTTTCGAGCGGGACAGGCCATACAATGAGCAGTTCTTC; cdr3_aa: CASSFERDRPYNEQFF
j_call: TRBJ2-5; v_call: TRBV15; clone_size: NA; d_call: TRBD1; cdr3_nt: TGTGCCACCAGCAGAGATCCGGACAGGGGGGAGACCCAGTACTTC; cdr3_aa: CATSRDPDRGETQYF